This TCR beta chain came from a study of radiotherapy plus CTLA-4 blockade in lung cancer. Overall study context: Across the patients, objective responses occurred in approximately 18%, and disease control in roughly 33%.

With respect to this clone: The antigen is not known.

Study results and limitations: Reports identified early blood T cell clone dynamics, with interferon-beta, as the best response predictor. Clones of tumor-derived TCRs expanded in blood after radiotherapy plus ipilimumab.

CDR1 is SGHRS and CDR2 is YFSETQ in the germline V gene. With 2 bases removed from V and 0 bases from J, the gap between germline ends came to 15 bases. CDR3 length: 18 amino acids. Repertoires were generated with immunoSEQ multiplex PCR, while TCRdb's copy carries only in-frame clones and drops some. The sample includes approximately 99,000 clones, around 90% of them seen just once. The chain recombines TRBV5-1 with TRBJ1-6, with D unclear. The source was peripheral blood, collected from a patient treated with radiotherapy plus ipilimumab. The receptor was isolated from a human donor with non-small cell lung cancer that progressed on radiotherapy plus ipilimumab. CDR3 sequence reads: CASSLRPAGSSYNSPLHF. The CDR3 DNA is TGCGCCAGCAGCTTAAGACCGGCGGGGAGCTCCTATAATTCACCCCTCCACTTT. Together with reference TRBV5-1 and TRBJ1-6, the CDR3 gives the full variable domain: KAGVTQTPRYLIKTRGQQVTLSCSPISGHRSVSWYQQTPGQGLQFLFEYFSETQRNKGNFPGRFSGRQFSNSRSEMNVSTLELGDSALYLCASSLRPAGSSYNSPLHFGNGTRLTVT.